The clone carrying this T cell receptor beta chain was observed many times. The antigen is undetermined. The sample belongs to a study of metastatic and nonmetastatic thyroid tumors. The wider study: Across peripheral blood and tumor or nodule tissue samples taken from malignant and benign thyroid patients, the repertoires were compared with one another. Regarding the study as a whole: As reported, TCR beta diversity in blood and tumor was significantly higher in malignant thyroid tumors than in benign nodules.

As handled by the study authors: Clinicopathological groups supplied CDR3 differences that were used to build a distant-metastasis classifier for papillary thyroid cancer. TCRdb re-called the PCR reads via MiXCR. The V and J calls were determined by TCRdb, not by the authors. Of some 84,000 clones in the sample, 8.6% were seen once. J lost 1 base, V lost 1 base, and 5 bases had no gene match. There are 16 residues in the CDR3. CDR1 MNHNS and CDR2 SASEGT come from the germline V gene. Prior to thyroid surgery, none of the patients had received any treatment. What was sequenced was blood. The chain carries TRBV6-1 and TRBJ2-7, with TRBD2 matching over 9 bases. This TCR was sampled from a female donor with papillary thyroid cancer or a benign thyroid nodule (not recorded which). Some clones in this sample may be carry-over from other donors' samples. This chain's CDR3 is CASSEVGLAGSYEQYF. The DNA of the CDR3 is TGTGCCAGCAGTGAAGTGGGGCTAGCGGGGTCCTACGAGCAGTACTTC.